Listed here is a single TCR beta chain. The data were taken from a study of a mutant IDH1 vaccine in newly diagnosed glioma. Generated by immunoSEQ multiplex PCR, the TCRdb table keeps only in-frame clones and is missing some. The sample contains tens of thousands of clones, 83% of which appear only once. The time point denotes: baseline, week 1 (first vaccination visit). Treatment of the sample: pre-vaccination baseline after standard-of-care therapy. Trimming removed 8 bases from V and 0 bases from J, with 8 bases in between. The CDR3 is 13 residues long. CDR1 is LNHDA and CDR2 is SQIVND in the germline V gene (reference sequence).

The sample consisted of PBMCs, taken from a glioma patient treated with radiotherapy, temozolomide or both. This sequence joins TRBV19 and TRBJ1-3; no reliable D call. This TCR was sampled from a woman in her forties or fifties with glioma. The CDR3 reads CASSAHSGNTIYF. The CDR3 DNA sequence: TGTGCCAGTTCCGCTCACTCTGGAAACACCATATATTTT.